The TCR beta chain under discussion was sequenced for a study of Ad26.COV2.S vaccination and SARS-CoV-2 variants. Study information: Into the muscle, Ad26.COV2.S was dosed once or twice, 56 days apart. Whole-study results and caveats: There was reportedly substantial breadth in spike-specific CD8+ and CD4+ T cell responses after vaccination. Spike-specific TCR breadth was greater in vaccine than placebo recipients.

As to treatment: over 15 received Ad26.COV2.S at low or high dose, single or two shots; about 5 received placebo; per-sample allocation not given. Following the first vaccine or placebo injection, samples were taken on day 63. At a Boston site, the person donating was an adult of 18-55 years. V shed 4 bases and J 5 bases; nucleotides not matched to a gene: 6. Germline CDR1 is SGHNT and CDR2 is YYREEE (reference sequence). This CDR3 has 14 residues. Turning to this clone: The target antigen is unknown.

The repertoire was sequenced with immunoSEQ multiplex PCR; TCRdb's copy has only in-frame clones and lacks some. Among some 290,000 clones, over 80% were seen once, and the ten largest hold approximately 2.2%. This chain links TRBV5-4 with TRBJ1-2; 9 bases map to TRBD1. Sequences were derived from peripheral blood, sampled in a trial of Ad26.COV2.S vaccine versus placebo. The clonotype originates from a person between 18 and 65 years old who received the Ad26.COV2.S COVID-19 vaccine or a placebo. The CDR3 nucleotides are TGTGCCAGCAGCCTACAGGGGGCGCAATATGGCTACACCTTC. Residues: CASSLQGAQYGYTF.